These T cell receptor beta chains were read from a single sample in a study of human T cells and chemical hapten exposure. TCRdb reprocessed the RACE reads with MiXCR, giving one entry per CDR3 protein. The repertoire holds more than 150,000 distinct CDR3 sequences, with 13% to 15% as singletons. The material sequenced was whole blood, taken in connection with sensitization to the hapten diphenylcyclopropenone (DPC). These TCRs come from a woman aged 25 to 45 with alopecia areata. Some clones in this sample may be carry-over from other donors' samples. CDR3s include the opening cysteine and the closing phenylalanine or tryptophan. The D gene is left open where the match is weak. Clone sizes are given selectively: once, few, many, or a class where the clone is expanded.

clone_size,d_call,v_call,j_call,cdr3_aa,cdr3_nt
many,NA,TRBV12-3/TRBV12-4,TRBJ2-7,CASSAGYEQYF,TGTGCCAGCTCGGCGGGCTACGAGCAGTACTTC
few,TRBD1,TRBV7-3,TRBJ2-1,CASSQGQRSEQFF,TGTGCCAGCAGTCAGGGACAGAGGAGTGAGCAGTTCTTC
few,NA,TRBV28,TRBJ2-7,CASRGLVGVTEQYF,TGTGCCAGCCGTGGGCTAGTTGGCGTGACCGAGCAGTACTTC
few,NA,TRBV20-1,TRBJ2-5,CSARDPTGMETQYF,TGCAGTGCTAGAGACCCCACAGGGATGGAGACCCAGTACTTC
NA,NA,TRBV11-3,TRBJ2-1,CASSLQGSPYNEQFF,TGTGCCAGCAGCTTACAGGGGAGCCCCTACAATGAGCAGTTCTTC
few,NA,TRBV7-2,TRBJ2-5,CASSTYSLEETQYF,TGTGCCAGCAGCACCTACAGTCTTGAGGAGACCCAGTACTTC
NA,NA,TRBV7-2,TRBJ2-1,CASSLAQGTASYNEQFF,TGTGCCAGCAGCTTAGCGCAGGGGACGGCCTCCTACAATGAGCAGTTCTTC
few,TRBD2,TRBV5-1,TRBJ2-1,CASSLDLGTRPNNEQFF,TGCGCCAGCAGCTTGGATCTTGGGACTAGACCAAACAATGAGCAGTTCTTC
NA,NA,TRBV30,TRBJ1-6,CAWRASDSPLHF,TGTGCCTGGAGGGCGTCGGATTCACCCCTCCACTTT
many,NA,TRBV6-5,TRBJ2-5,CASSYERFGETQYF,TGTGCCAGCAGTTACGAGCGATTTGGGGAGACCCAGTACTTC
NA,TRBD2,TRBV4-3,TRBJ2-1,CASSPIRSGGYDEQFF,TGCGCCAGCAGCCCAATAAGGAGCGGGGGTTACGATGAGCAGTTCTTC
few,NA,TRBV28,TRBJ2-3,CASSFDRTTDTQYF,TGTGCCAGCAGTTTCGACAGGACCACAGATACGCAGTATTTT
NA,NA,TRBV28,TRBJ2-2,CASSSAGAGELFF,TGTGCCAGCAGCTCCGCAGGGGCCGGGGAGCTGTTTTTT
NA,TRBD1,TRBV28,TRBJ1-1,CASRPGTGWNTEAFF,TGTGCCAGCAGACCCGGGACAGGGTGGAACACTGAAGCTTTCTTT
NA,NA,TRBV7-2,TRBJ1-6,CASSLTVFLEVHF,TGTGCCAGCAGCTTAACCGTATTCCTGGAGGTTCACTTT
few,TRBD1,TRBV28,TRBJ2-1,CASSLTGVGPIYNEQFF,TGTGCCAGCAGCCTCACAGGGGTTGGCCCCATATACAATGAGCAGTTCTTC
many,NA,TRBV21-1,TRBJ1-6,CASSKFQGRIFQSPLHF,TGTGCCAGCAGCAAATTCCAGGGCCGGATTTTCCAATCACCCCTCCACTTT
NA,TRBD2,TRBV3-1,TRBJ2-1,CASSHSGTSGSEFF,TGTGCCAGCAGCCATTCCGGGACTAGCGGGAGTGAGTTCTTC
few,NA,TRBV28,TRBJ2-7,CASSLIRKTYEQYF,TGTGCCAGCAGTTTAATAAGGAAGACCTACGAGCAGTACTTC
many,NA,TRBV11-2,TRBJ2-7,CASSLISYEQYF,TGTGCCAGCAGCCTAATTAGCTACGAGCAGTACTTC
few,NA,TRBV11-3,TRBJ1-6,CASSRDMSSYNSPLHF,TGTGCCAGCAGCCGGGACATGAGCTCCTATAATTCACCCCTCCACTTT
few,TRBD2,TRBV10-2,TRBJ2-7,CASRLAGASEQYF,TGCGCCAGTCGACTAGCGGGAGCGTCCGAGCAGTACTTC
few,NA,TRBV27,TRBJ1-1,CASSLRDGRGAFF,TGTGCCAGCAGTTTAAGGGACGGACGTGGCGCTTTCTTT
few,NA,TRBV29-1,TRBJ1-6,CSAGPPLHF,TGCAGCGCCGGTCCACCCCTCCACTTT
few,TRBD1,TRBV28,TRBJ1-3,CASRTGGTGNTIYF,TGTGCCAGCAGGACAGGGGGTACTGGAAACACCATATATTTT
many,NA,TRBV2,TRBJ1-6,CASSEVRPRNSPLHF,TGTGCCAGCAGTGAAGTTCGTCCGAGAAATTCACCCCTCCACTTT
many,NA,TRBV12-3/TRBV12-4,TRBJ1-1,CASRQDTSNTEAFF,TGTGCCAGCAGGCAGGACACTTCGAACACTGAAGCTTTCTTT
few,NA,TRBV7-9,TRBJ1-1,CASSHSLSMRMEAFF,TGTGCCAGCAGCCATTCACTGTCTATGCGGATGGAAGCTTTCTTT
NA,NA,TRBV15,TRBJ2-5,CATTGAGRETQYF,TGTGCCACCACTGGGGCAGGGCGAGAGACCCAGTACTTC
few,TRBD2,TRBV6-2/TRBV6-3,TRBJ2-1,CASSPRGSRSNEQFF,TGTGCCAGCAGTCCCCGCGGGAGCAGGAGCAATGAGCAGTTCTTC